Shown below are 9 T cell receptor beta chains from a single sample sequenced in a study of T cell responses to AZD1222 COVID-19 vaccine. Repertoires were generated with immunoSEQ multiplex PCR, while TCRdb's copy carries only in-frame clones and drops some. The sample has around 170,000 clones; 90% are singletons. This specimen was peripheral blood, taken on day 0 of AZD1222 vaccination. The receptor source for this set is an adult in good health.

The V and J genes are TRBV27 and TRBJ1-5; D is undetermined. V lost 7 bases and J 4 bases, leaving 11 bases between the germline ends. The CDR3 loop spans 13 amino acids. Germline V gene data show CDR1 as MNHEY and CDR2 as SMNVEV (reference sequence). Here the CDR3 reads CASKNPGNQPQHF. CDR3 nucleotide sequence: TGTGCCAGCAAGAACCCGGGGAATCAGCCCCAGCATTTT.

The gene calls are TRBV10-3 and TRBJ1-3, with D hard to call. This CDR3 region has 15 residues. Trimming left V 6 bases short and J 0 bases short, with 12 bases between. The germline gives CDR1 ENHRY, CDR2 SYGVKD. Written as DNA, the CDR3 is TGTGCCATCAGGGACCGCACTCTCTCTGGAAACACCATATATTTT. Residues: CAIRDRTLSGNTIYF.

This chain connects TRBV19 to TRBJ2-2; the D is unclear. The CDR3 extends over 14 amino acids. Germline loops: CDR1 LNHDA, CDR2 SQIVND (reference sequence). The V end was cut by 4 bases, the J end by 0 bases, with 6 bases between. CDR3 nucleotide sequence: TGTGCCAGTAGTAGCGGCCCGAACACCGGGGAGCTGTTTTTT. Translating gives CASSSGPNTGELFF.

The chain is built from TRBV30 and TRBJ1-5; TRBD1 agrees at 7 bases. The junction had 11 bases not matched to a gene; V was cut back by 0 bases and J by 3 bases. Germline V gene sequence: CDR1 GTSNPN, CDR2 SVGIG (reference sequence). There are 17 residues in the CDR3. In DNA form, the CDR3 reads TGTGCCTGGAGTGTACGGATTTCGGGACAGCTCAATCAGCCCCAGCATTTT. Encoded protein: CAWSVRISGQLNQPQHF.

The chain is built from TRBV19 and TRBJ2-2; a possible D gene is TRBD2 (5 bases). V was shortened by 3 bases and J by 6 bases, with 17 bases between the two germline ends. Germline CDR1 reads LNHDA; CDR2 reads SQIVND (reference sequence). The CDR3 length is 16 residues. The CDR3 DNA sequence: TGTGCCAGTAGTATTCACGCTCGGGGTTTCTCCGGGGAGCTGTTTTTT. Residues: CASSIHARGFSGELFF.

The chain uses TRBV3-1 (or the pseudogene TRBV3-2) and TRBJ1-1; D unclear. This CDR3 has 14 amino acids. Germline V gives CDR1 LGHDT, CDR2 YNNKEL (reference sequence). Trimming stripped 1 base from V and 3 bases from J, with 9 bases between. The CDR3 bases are TGTGCCAGCAGCCAAGCGGGGATCGACACTGAAGCTTTCTTT. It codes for CASSQAGIDTEAFF.

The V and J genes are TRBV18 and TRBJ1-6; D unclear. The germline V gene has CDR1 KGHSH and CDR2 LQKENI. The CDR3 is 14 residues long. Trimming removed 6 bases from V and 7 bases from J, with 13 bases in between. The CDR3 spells CASSPGKWNSPLHF. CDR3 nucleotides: TGTGCCAGCTCCCCGGGAAAATGGAATTCACCCCTCCACTTT.

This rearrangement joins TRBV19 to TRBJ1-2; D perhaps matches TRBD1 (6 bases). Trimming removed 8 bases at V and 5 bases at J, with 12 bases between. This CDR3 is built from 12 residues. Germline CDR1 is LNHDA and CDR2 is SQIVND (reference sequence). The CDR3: CASLDRRYGYTF. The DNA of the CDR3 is TGTGCCAGTTTAGACAGGAGGTATGGCTACACCTTC. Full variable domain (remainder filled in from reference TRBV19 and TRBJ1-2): DGGITQSPKYLFRKEGQNVTLSCEQNLNHDAMYWYRQDPGQGLRLIYYSQIVNDFQKGDIAEGYSVSREKKESFPLTVTSAQKNPTAFYLCASLDRRYGYTFGSGTRLTVV.

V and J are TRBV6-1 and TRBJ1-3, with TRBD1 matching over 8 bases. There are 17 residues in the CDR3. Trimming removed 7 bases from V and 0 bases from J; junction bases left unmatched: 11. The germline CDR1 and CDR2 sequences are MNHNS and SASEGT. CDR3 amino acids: CASIDWQGAYSGNTIYF. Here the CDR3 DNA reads TGTGCCAGCATTGACTGGCAGGGGGCTTACTCTGGAAACACCATATATTTT.